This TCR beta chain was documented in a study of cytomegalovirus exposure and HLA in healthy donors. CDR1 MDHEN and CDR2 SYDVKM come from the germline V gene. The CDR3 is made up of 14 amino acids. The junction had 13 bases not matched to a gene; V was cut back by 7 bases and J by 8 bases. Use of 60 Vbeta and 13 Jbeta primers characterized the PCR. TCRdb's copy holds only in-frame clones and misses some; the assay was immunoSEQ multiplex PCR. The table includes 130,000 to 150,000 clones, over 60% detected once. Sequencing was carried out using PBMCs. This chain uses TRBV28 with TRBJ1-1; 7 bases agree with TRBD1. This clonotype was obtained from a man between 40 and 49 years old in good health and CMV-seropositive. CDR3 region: CASTLTGWVFEAFF. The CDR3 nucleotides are TGTGCCAGCACCTTGACAGGGTGGGTATTCGAAGCTTTCTTT.